This T cell receptor beta chain emerged from a study of PD-1 blockade in classical Hodgkin lymphoma. Time point specified: newly diagnosed, previously untreated cHL patient sample. Sequencing was performed with immunoSEQ multiplex PCR; in TCRdb, only in-frame clones are kept and a portion is missing. The sample includes 17,000 or so clones, about nine tenths of them seen just once. The CDR3 loop spans 15 amino acids. V was pared by 6 bases and J by 5 bases, with 19 bases between. Per the germline V gene, CDR1 is MGHDK and CDR2 is SYGVNS. The sequenced sample consisted of peripheral blood mononuclear cells (PBMCs). This TCR was sampled from a human donor with classical Hodgkin lymphoma. This rearrangement joins TRBV25-1 to TRBJ1-1; no reliable D call. CDR3 DNA sequence: TGTGCCAGCAGCGCGGGTCAAAGTCGGTTAACTGAAGCTTTCTTT. Its translation is CASSAGQSRLTEAFF.